This section outlines one TCR beta chain sequence together with its context. For sequencing, patients were chosen who had shown expansion of CD8+CD57+ cells by flow cytometry. This sample was included in a study of CD8+CD57+ T cells in acquired aplastic anemia. Study background: An average of about 3.2 ug of DNA was obtained from sorted CD4+ and CD8+ cells.

Germline CDR1 KGHDR, CDR2 SFDVKD. V lost 3 bases and J lost 1, with 14 bases in between. The CDR3 is made up of 16 amino acids. Profiling that covered TCR beta VDJ and CDR3 relied on genomic DNA as its template. From the reads, TCRdb called clonotypes with MiXCR, one entry per CDR3 protein. The profile covers about 160,000 distinct CDR3 sequences, with 71% appearing a single time and approximately 48% taken by the ten largest. This receptor was taken from a human donor with aplastic anemia. This chain links TRBV24-1 with TRBJ1-2, with TRBD1 as a possible D gene (6 bases). The sequenced material came from sorted CD4+, CD8+, or CD8+CD57+ T cells (not recorded which) from PBMCs. CDR3 in DNA: TGTGCCACCAGTGATCCGCGGACAGAAATTAACTATGGCTACACCTTC. It specifies CATSDPRTEINYGYTF.